In its sample, the clone carrying this TCR beta chain was seen a few times. Its specificity is not known. The data derive from a study of beta chain features in type 1 diabetes. Overall study results and limits: Patients with Type 1 diabetes showed moderately but significantly shorter TCRB CDR3s in all four CD4+ subsets.

Per the germline V gene, CDR1 is KGHSH and CDR2 is LQKENI. The CDR3 totals 14 residues. Trimming shortened V by 3 bases and J by 2 bases, and 10 bases separated the two germline ends. Since all of the isolated RNA was reverse transcribed, expressed TCRB transcripts were what got sequenced. Sequenced by immunoSEQ multiplex PCR; TCRdb stores in-frame clones only, minus some. The table shows some 700,000 clones, with 10% to 15% occurring only once. Sequencing was carried out using naive CD4+ T cells from blood. The TCR comes from a man aged 18 to 30 with type 1 diabetes. This chain uses TRBV18 with TRBJ2-5; D unresolved. The CDR3 nucleotides are TGTGCCAGCTCACCGTTAGATTTGCAAGAGACCCAGTACTTC. Translation gives CASSPLDLQETQYF.